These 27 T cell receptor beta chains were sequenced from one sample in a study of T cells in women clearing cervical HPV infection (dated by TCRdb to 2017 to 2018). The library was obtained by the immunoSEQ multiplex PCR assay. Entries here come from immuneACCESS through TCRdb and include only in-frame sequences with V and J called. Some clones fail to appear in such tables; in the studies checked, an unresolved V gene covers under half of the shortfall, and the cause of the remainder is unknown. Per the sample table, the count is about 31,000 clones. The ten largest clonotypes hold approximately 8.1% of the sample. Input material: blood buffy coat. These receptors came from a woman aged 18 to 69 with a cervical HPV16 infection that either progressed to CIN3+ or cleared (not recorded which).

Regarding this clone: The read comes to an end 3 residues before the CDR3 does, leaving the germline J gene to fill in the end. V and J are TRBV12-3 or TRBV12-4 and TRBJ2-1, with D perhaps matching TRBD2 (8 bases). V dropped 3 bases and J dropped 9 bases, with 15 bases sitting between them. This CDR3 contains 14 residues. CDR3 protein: CASSFSRGDSEQFF. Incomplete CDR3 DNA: TGTGCCAGCAGTTTTTCGCGGGGGGACAGTGAG.

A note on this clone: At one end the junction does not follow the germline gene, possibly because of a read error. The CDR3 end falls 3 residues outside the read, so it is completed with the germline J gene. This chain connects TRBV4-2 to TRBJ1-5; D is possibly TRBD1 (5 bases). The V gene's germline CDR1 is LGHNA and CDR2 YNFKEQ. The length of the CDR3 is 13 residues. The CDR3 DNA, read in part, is TGCGCCAGCAGCCAAGCGAGGGGACAGCCC. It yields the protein CASSQARGQP. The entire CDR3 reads CASSQARGQPQHF.

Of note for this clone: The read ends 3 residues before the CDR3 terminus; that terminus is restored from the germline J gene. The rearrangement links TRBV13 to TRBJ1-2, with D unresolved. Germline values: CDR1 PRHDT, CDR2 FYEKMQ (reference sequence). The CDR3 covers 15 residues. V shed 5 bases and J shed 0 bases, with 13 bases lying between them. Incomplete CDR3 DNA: TGTGCCAGCAGCCCCCGGGTAGCAGCTAACTATGGC. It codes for CASSPRVAANYG. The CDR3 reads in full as CASSPRVAANYGYTF. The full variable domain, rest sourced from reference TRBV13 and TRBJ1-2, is AAGVIQSPRHLIKEKRETATLKCYPIPRHDTVYWYQQGPGQDPQFLISFYEKMQSDKGSIPDRFSAQQFSDYHSELNMSSLELGDSALYFCASSPRVAANYGYTFGSGTRLTVV.

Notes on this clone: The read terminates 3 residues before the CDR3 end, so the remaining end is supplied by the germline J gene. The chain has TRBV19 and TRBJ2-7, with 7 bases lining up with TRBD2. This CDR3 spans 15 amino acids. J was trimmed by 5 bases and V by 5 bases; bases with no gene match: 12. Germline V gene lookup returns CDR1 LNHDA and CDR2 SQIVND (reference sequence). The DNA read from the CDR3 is TGTGCCAGTAGTCCCGAACGAGGCGGGAGTAACGAG. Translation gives CASSPERGGSNE. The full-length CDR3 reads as CASSPERGGSNEQYF.

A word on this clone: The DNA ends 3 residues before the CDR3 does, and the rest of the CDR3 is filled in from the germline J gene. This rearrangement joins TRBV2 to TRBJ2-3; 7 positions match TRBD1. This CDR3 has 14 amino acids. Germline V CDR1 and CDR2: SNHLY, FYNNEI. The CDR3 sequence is CASRYRGYQETQYF. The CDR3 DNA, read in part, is TGTGCCAGCAGATACAGGGGTTACCAAGAGACG.

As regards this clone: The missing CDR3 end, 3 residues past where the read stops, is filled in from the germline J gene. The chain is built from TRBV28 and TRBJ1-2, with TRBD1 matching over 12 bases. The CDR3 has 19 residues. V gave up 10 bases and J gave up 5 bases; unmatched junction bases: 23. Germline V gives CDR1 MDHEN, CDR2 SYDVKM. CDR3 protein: CATFIRPGQGAQDAYGYTF. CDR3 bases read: TGTGCCACCTTTATTCGGCCGGGACAGGGGGCGCAGGATGCATATGGC.

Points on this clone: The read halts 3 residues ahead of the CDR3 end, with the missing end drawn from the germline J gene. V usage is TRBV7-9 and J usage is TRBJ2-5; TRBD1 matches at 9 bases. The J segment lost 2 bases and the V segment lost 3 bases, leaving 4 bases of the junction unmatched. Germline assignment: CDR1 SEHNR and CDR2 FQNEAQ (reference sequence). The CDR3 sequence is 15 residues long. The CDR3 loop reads CASSFGQGPQETQYF. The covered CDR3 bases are TGTGCCAGCAGCTTCGGACAGGGGCCACAAGAGACC.

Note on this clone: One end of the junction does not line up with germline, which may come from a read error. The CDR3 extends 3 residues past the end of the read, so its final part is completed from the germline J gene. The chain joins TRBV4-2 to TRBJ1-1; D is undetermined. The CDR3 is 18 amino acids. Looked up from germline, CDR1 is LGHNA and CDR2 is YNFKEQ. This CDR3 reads CASSQELFPRPVSTEAFF. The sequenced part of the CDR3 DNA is TGCGCCAGCAGCCAAGAGTTATTCCCCCGCCCTGTCAGTACTGAA.

The CDR3 reads CASSSGGYTF. The CDR3 bases that were read are TGTGCCAGTTCTAGCGGGGGC. The gene calls are TRBV19 and TRBJ1-2; no reliable D call. The read halts 3 residues ahead of the CDR3 end, with the missing end drawn from the germline J gene. The length of the CDR3 is 10 residues. Germline V gene sequence: CDR1 LNHDA, CDR2 SQIVND (reference sequence).

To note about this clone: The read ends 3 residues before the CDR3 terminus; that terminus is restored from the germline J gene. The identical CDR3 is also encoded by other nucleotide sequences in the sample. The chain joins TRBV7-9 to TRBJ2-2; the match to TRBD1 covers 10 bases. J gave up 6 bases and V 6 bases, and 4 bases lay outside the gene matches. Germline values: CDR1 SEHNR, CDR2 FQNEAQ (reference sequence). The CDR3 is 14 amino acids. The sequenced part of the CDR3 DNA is TGTGCCAGCAGGACAGGGGGCGCGGCCGGGGAG. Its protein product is CASRTGGAAGE. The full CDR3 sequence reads CASRTGGAAGELFF.

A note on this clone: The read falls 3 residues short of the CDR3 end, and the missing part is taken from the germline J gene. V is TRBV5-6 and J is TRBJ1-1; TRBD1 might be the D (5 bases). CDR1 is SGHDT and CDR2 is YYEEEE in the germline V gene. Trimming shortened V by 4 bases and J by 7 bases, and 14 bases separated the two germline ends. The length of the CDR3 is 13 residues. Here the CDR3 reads CASSVTGLGEAFF. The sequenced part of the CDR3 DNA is TGTGCCAGCAGCGTTACAGGATTGGGTGAA.

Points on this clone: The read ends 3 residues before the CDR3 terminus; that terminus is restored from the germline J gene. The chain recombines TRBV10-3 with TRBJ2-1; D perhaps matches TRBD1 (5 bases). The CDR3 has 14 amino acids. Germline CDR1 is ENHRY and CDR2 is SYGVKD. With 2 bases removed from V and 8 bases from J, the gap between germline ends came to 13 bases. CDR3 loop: CAISETTVSDEQFF. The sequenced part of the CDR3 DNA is TGTGCCATCAGTGAGACGACAGTCAGCGATGAG.

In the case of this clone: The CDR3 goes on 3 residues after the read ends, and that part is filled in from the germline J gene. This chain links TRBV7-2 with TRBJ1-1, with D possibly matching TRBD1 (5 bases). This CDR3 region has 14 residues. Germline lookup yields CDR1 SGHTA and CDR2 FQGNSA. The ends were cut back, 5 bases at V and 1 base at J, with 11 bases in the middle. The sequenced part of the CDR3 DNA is TGTGCCAGCAGCCCTGGACACTCGAACACTGAA. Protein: CASSPGHSNTE. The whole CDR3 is CASSPGHSNTEAFF.

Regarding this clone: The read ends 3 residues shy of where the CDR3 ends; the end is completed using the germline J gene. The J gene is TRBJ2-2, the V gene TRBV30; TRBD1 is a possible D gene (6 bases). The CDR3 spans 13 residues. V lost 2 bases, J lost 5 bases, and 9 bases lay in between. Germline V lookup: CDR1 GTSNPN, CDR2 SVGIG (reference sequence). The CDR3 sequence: CAWSRTATGELFF. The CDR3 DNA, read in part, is TGTGCCTGGAGTCGGACAGCTACCGGGGAG.

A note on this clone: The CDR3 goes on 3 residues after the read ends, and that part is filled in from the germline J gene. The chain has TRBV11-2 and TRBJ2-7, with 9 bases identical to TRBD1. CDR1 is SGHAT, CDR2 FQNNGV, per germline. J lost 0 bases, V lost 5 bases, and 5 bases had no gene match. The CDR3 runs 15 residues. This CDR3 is CASSQAGQGSYEQYF. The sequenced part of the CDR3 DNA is TGTGCCAGCAGCCAGGCGGGACAGGGCTCCTACGAG.

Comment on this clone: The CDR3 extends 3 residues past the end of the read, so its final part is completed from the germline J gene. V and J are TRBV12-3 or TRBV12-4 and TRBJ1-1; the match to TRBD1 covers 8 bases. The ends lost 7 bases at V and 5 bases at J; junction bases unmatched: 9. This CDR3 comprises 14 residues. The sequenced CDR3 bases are TGTGCCAGCACCCGACTAGACAGGGGTACTGAA. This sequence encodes CASTRLDRGTE. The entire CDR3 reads CASTRLDRGTEAFF.

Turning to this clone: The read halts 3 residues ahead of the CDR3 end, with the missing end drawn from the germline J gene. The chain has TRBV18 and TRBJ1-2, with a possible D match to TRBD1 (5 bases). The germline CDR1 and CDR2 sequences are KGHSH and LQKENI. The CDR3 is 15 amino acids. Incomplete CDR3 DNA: TGTGCCAGCTCACCCTCTGGGGCAGGGAGCCACGAC. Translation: CASSPSGAGSHD. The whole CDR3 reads CASSPSGAGSHDYTF.

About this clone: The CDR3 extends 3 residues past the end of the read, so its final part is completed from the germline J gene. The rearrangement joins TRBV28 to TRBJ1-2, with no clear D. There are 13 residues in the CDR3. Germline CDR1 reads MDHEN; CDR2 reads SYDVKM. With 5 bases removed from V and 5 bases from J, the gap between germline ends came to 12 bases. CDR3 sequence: CASSPSYNYGYTF. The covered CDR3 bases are TGTGCCAGCAGTCCGAGTTACAATTATGGC.

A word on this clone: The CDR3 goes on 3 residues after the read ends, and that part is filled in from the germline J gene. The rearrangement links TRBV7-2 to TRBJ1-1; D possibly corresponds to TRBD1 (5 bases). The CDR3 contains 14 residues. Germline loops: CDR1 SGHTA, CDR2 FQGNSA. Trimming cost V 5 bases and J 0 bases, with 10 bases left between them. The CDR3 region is CASSRPGVNTEAFF. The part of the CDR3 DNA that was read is TGTGCCAGCAGCCGTCCGGGGGTGAACACTGAA. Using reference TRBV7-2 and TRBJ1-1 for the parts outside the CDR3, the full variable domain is GAGVSQSPSNKVTEKGKDVELRCDPISGHTALYWYRQSLGQGLEFLIYFQGNSAPDKSGLPSDRFSAERTGGSVSTLTIQRTQQEDSAVYLCASSRPGVNTEAFFGQGTRLTVV.

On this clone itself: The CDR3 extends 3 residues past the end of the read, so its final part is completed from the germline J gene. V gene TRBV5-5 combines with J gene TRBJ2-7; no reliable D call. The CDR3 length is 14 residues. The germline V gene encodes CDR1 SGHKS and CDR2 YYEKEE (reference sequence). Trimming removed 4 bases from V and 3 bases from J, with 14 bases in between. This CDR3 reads CASSPHSRFYEQYF. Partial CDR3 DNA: TGTGCCAGCAGCCCCCATTCTAGGTTCTACGAG.

The CDR3 sequence: CASSLDPNSPLFF. The part of the CDR3 DNA that was read is TGTGCCAGCAGCTTAGATCCTAATTCACCG. The J gene is TRBJ2-2, the V gene TRBV11-2; D ambiguous. The CDR3 end is not reached by the read, which stops 3 residues before it; the germline J gene fills it in. Germline-derived CDR1 and CDR2 are SGHAT and FQNNGV. This CDR3 has 13 amino acids.

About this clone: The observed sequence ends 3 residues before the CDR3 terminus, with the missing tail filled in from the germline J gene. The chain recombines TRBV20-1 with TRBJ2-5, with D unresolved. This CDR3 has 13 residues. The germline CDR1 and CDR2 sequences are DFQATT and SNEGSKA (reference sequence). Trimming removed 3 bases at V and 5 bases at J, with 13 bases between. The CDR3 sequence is CSARNPEVETQYF. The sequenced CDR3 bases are TGCAGTGCTAGGAATCCTGAGGTGGAGACC.

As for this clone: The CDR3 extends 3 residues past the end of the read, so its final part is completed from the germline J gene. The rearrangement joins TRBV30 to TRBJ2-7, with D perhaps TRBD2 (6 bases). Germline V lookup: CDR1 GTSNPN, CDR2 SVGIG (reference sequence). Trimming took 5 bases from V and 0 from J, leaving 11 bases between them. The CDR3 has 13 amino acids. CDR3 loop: CAWGLPNSYEQYF. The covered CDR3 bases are TGTGCCTGGGGACTACCAAACTCCTACGAG.

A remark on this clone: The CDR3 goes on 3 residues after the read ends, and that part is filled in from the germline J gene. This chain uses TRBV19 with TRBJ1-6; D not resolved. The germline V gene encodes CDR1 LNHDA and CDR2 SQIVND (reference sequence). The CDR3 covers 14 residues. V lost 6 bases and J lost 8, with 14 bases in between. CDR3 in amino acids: CASSLILSDSPLHF. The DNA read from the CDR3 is TGTGCCAGTAGCTTGATACTTAGCGATTCACCC.

The CDR3 loop reads CATLDSFYGYTF. The CDR3 bases that were read are TGTGCCACCCTGGACAGTTTTTATGGC. This chain links TRBV6-2 or TRBV6-3 with TRBJ1-2, with D perhaps matching TRBD1 (6 bases). The read terminates 3 residues before the CDR3 end, so the remaining end is supplied by the germline J gene. V lost 10 bases, J lost 5 bases, and 14 bases lay in between. The CDR3 length is 12 residues. In germline, CDR1 is MNHEY, CDR2 SVGEGT.

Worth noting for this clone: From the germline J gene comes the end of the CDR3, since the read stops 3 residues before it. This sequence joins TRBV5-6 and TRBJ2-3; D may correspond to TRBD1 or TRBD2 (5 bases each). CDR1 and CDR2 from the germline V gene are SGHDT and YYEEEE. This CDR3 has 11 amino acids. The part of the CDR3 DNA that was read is TGTGCCAGCAGCATCAGGGAGACG. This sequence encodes CASSIRET. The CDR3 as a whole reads CASSIRETQYF.

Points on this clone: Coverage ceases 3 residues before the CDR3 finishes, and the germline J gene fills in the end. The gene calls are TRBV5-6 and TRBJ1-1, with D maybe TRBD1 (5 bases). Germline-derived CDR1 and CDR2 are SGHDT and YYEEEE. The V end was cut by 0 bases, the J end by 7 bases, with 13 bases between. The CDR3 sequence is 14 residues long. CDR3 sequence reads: CASSLDFFRDEAFF. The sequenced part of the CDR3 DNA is TGTGCCAGCAGCTTGGACTTTTTCAGGGATGAA. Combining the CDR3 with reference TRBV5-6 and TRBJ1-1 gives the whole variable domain DAGVTQSPTHLIKTRGQQVTLRCSPKSGHDTVSWYQQALGQGPQFIFQYYEEEERQRGNFPDRFSGHQFPNYSSELNVNALLLGDSALYLCASSLDFFRDEAFFGQGTRLTVV.